The clone carrying this T cell receptor (beta chain) was detected a few times. Its antigen remains unidentified. Other DNA sequences within the sample encode an identical CDR3. As every portion of the isolated RNA was reverse transcribed, the sequencing read expressed TCRB transcripts. For naive, central memory and regulatory T cell samples, reads averaged around 3.5 million. Repertoires were generated with immunoSEQ multiplex PCR, while TCRdb's copy carries only in-frame clones and drops some. The table shows some 330,000 clones, with more than 9.5% occurring only once. This sample is drawn from a study of beta chain features in type 1 diabetes. General observations from the study: TCRB CDR3s were moderately but significantly shorter in Type 1 diabetes patients in all four CD4+ subsets. A pattern of fewer insertions and more deletions at VDJ junctions was seen in type 1 diabetes patients. Equally in patients and controls, PCR might preferentially amplify shorter templates.

From germline, CDR1 is GTSNPN and CDR2 SVGIG (reference sequence). The ends lost 5 bases at V and 1 base at J; junction bases unmatched: 2. The CDR3 is 13 residues long. The origin of this receptor is a woman under 40 in good health. The rearrangement uses TRBV30 and TRBJ1-1, with TRBD1 identical over 9 bases. The sample was naive CD4+ T cells from blood. CDR3 coding DNA: TGTGCCTGGGGGGGACAGGGGAACACTGAAGCTTTCTTT. Its translation: CAWGGQGNTEAFF. Combining the CDR3 with reference TRBV30 and TRBJ1-1 gives the whole variable domain SQTIHQWPATLVQPVGSPLSLECTVEGTSNPNLYWYRQAAGRGLQLLFYSVGIGQISSEVPQNLSASRPQDRQFILSSKKLLLSDSGFYLCAWGGQGNTEAFFGQGTRLTVV.